The clone carrying this T cell receptor beta chain has a single count. The antigen remains unidentified. This specimen comes from a study of a mutant IDH1 vaccine in newly diagnosed glioma. About the study: Treated patients were around 60% male, about 38% female, mean age approximately 41 years.

Noted time point: week 47, end of study. The content of each vaccine dose was 300 ug of mutant IDH1 20-mer peptide, and topical imiquimod accompanied it. Clones were sequenced by immunoSEQ multiplex PCR, and TCRdb holds only the in-frame ones, with some missing. The table shows about 56,000 clones, with around 83% occurring only once. The origin of this receptor is a woman in her forties or fifties with glioma. The material was PBMCs, obtained from a glioma patient whose treatment included an IDH1 peptide vaccine.

The CDR3 nucleotides read TGTGCCAGCAGCCCCCCTGCGTCTAGGGATAGGGAGACCCAGTACTTC. Residues: CASSPPASRDRETQYF. The V and J genes are TRBV7-6 and TRBJ2-5; D not resolved. Trimming stripped 5 bases from V and 5 bases from J, with 21 bases between. This CDR3 comprises 16 residues. CDR1 SGHVS and CDR2 FNYEAQ come from the germline V gene. Supplemented by reference TRBV7-6 and TRBJ2-5, the full variable domain reads GAGVSQSPRYKVTKRGQDVALRCDPISGHVSLYWYRQALGQGPEFLTYFNYEAQQDKSGLPNDRFSAERPEGSISTLTIQRTEQRDSAMYRCASSPPASRDRETQYFGPGTRLLVL.